These 18 T cell receptor beta chains came from one sample sequenced in a study of cytomegalovirus exposure and HLA in healthy donors. 13 Jbeta primers and 60 Vbeta primers were used for the PCR. The repertoire was sequenced with immunoSEQ multiplex PCR; TCRdb's copy has only in-frame clones and lacks some. The sample consists of about 150,000 clones, nearly 80% of them appearing once. Sequences were obtained from PBMCs. These receptors came from a man aged 25-45 years in good health and CMV-seropositive.

The chain combines TRBV9 with TRBJ2-7; maybe TRBD1 (5 bases). The V end lost 4 bases, the J end lost 2 bases, and 13 bases lay between the germline ends. CDR3 size: 14 residues. Germline V CDR1 and CDR2: SGDLS, YYNGEE. CDR3 DNA sequence: TGTGCCAGCAGCCCCCGTGCGGACACCTACGAGCAGTACTTC. It yields the protein CASSPRADTYEQYF.

The chain has TRBV7-9 and TRBJ1-1; 7 bases map to TRBD1. CDR1 SEHNR and CDR2 FQNEAQ come from the germline V gene (reference sequence). J was trimmed by 0 bases and V by 1 base; bases with no gene match: 2. This CDR3 region has 15 residues. The CDR3, as DNA: TGTGCCAGCAGCTTAGGACAGGGACTGAACACTGAAGCTTTCTTT. This gives the protein CASSLGQGLNTEAFF.

This clone appeared a few times. The V gene is TRBV5-1, the J gene TRBJ2-1; TRBD1 aligns across 7 bases. The ends lost 5 bases at V and 6 bases at J; junction bases unmatched: 5. Germline V gives CDR1 SGHRS, CDR2 YFSETQ. The CDR3 spans 13 residues. CDR3 bases: TGCGCCAGCAGACAGGGGATCCTCAATGAGCAGTTCTTC. Translation gives CASRQGILNEQFF.

The rearrangement uses TRBV18 and TRBJ2-1, with D unresolved. Trimming removed 5 bases from V and 6 bases from J, with 8 bases in between. The CDR3 extends over 12 amino acids. CDR1 is KGHSH, CDR2 LQKENI, per germline. The CDR3 DNA is TGTGCCAGCTCAGCTCTGCGCAATGAGCAGTTCTTC. Its translation is CASSALRNEQFF.

This chain joins TRBV28 and TRBJ2-1; TRBD2 aligns across 8 bases. The CDR3 totals 14 residues. Trimming cost V 2 bases and J 7 bases; bases outside gene matches: 4. Germline values: CDR1 MDHEN, CDR2 SYDVKM. CDR3 loop: CASSLSGGRNEQFF. The CDR3 DNA is TGTGCCAGCAGTTTAAGCGGCGGGAGGAATGAGCAGTTCTTC.

To note about this clone: The same CDR3 also results from other DNA sequences found in this sample. The chain combines TRBV29-1 with TRBJ2-2; D remains unclear. The germline CDR1 and CDR2 sequences are SQVTM and ANQGSEA. This CDR3 spans 13 amino acids. Trimming removed 4 bases at V and 0 bases at J, with 6 bases between. In nucleotides, the CDR3 is TGCAGCGTTGCAACAGCGAACACCGGGGAGCTGTTTTTT. Translated, it gives CSVATANTGELFF.

V usage is TRBV9 and J usage is TRBJ2-7, with TRBD1 as a possible D gene (6 bases). Trimming took off 2 bases at V and 5 bases at J, with 11 bases between the two ends. This CDR3 spans 13 amino acids. Germline V gene data show CDR1 as SGDLS and CDR2 as YYNGEE. The CDR3 spells CASSVGDRHEQYF. CDR3 in DNA: TGTGCCAGCAGCGTGGGTGACAGGCACGAGCAGTACTTC. Combining the CDR3 with reference TRBV9 and TRBJ2-7 gives the whole variable domain DSGVTQTPKHLITATGQRVTLRCSPRSGDLSVYWYQQSLDQGLQFLIQYYNGEERAKGNILERFSAQQFPDLHSELNLSSLELGDSALYFCASSVGDRHEQYFGPGTRLTVT.

The chain uses TRBV27 and TRBJ2-7; 10 positions match TRBD2. After removal of 6 bases from V and 1 base from J, the junction contained 9 bases not matched to a gene. This CDR3 spans 16 amino acids. In germline, CDR1 is MNHEY, CDR2 SMNVEV (reference sequence). The DNA for the CDR3 is TGTGCCAGCAGAAAAACGCTAGCGGGAGTGTCCTACGAGCAGTACTTC. As protein: CASRKTLAGVSYEQYF.

V is TRBV19 and J is TRBJ2-1; D perhaps matches TRBD2 (6 bases). CDR1 LNHDA and CDR2 SQIVND come from the germline V gene (reference sequence). The CDR3 contains 15 residues. Trimming left V 2 bases short and J 3 bases short, with 11 bases between. The CDR3 DNA sequence: TGTGCCAGTAGTATACGTGCGGGAATCTACAATGAGCAGTTCTTC. Its protein product is CASSIRAGIYNEQFF.

The rearrangement joins TRBV6-5 to TRBJ1-1; 8 positions agree with TRBD1. Germline V lookup: CDR1 MNHEY, CDR2 SVGAGI. The CDR3 is 15 amino acids. After removal of 2 bases from V and 8 bases from J, the junction contained 10 bases not matched to a gene. The CDR3 DNA reads TGTGCCAGCAGTTACGAGTTCCAGGGGGCGGCAGAAGCTTTCTTT. Its protein is CASSYEFQGAAEAFF.

This clone was seen only a few times. The rearrangement links TRBV2 to TRBJ1-1; 9 bases are shared with TRBD1. The CDR3 loop spans 15 amino acids. Germline V gives CDR1 SNHLY, CDR2 FYNNEI. The trim removed 8 bases at V and 4 bases at J, leaving 11 bases unmatched. The CDR3 coding sequence is TGTGCCAGCCGAGACAGGGGGACCTTGGGCACTGAAGCTTTCTTT. Amino acids: CASRDRGTLGTEAFF.

This clone came up a few times. CDR3 nucleotide sequence: TGTGCCAGCAGCTTCAGTGGGCAGGGACTTAATGAGCAGTTCTTC. This translates into CASSFSGQGLNEQFF. This chain connects TRBV7-9 to TRBJ2-1; D may be TRBD2 (6 bases). Germline CDR1 reads SEHNR; CDR2 reads FQNEAQ (reference sequence). With 3 bases removed from V and 7 bases from J, the gap between germline ends came to 16 bases. This CDR3 spans 15 amino acids.

DNA for the CDR3: TGCGCCAGCAGCTTGGCCCCGGGACTAGCGAACACAGATACGCAGTATTTT. It encodes CASSLAPGLANTDTQYF. This chain joins TRBV5-1 and TRBJ2-3; 10 bases line up with TRBD2. This CDR3 has 17 amino acids. Trimming at V came to 0 bases and at J to 2 bases, leaving 6 bases not matched to a gene. The germline CDR1 and CDR2 sequences are SGHRS and YFSETQ.

The CDR3 bases are TGTGCCAGCAGCCTCCGGGACAGGGGGCACGAGCAGTACTTC. Amino acids: CASSLRDRGHEQYF. The rearrangement joins TRBV6-1 to TRBJ2-7; TRBD1 agrees at 12 bases. V dropped 6 bases and J dropped 5; count of bases not matched to a gene: 5. Germline V gives CDR1 MNHNS, CDR2 SASEGT. The CDR3 has 14 residues.

The chain couples TRBV12-5 to TRBJ2-5, with TRBD1 matching over 8 bases. This CDR3 is built from 13 residues. CDR1 and CDR2 from the germline V gene are LGHNT and FRNRAP. V was clipped by 5 bases and J by 7 bases; unmatched bases: 6. The CDR3 nucleotides read TGTGCTAGTGGTCCCGGACAGGGTTCGACCCAGTACTTC. It codes for CASGPGQGSTQYF.

The chain combines TRBV7-2 with TRBJ1-5; the match to TRBD1 covers 7 bases. Germline CDR1 SGHTA, CDR2 FQGNSA. With 10 bases clipped from V and 6 bases from J, the junction kept 12 bases outside the gene matches. The CDR3 totals 14 residues. Written as DNA, the CDR3 is TGTGCCACCGCCCTAGGGGGCGCGGGTCAGCCCCAGCATTTT. This codes for CATALGGAGQPQHF.

In its sample, this clone was seen a few times. This chain connects TRBV18 to TRBJ2-6, with D uncertain. Germline V gene sequence: CDR1 KGHSH, CDR2 LQKENI. Trimming removed 2 bases at V and 2 bases at J, with 4 bases between. The CDR3 runs 14 residues. The CDR3 nucleotides are TGTGCCAGCTCACCAATCGCTGGGGCCAACGTCCTGACTTTC. Translating gives CASSPIAGANVLTF.

CDR3 sequence reads: CASSPGGRTGTSSYEQYF. CDR3 sequence (DNA): TGTGCCAGCAGCCCGGGGGGCCGGACCGGGACATCCTCCTACGAGCAGTACTTC. This rearrangement joins TRBV4-2 to TRBJ2-7; D perhaps matches TRBD2 (7 bases). Per the germline V gene, CDR1 is LGHNA and CDR2 is YNFKEQ. V was trimmed by 4 bases and J by 0 bases, leaving 22 bases between them. CDR3 length: 18 residues.